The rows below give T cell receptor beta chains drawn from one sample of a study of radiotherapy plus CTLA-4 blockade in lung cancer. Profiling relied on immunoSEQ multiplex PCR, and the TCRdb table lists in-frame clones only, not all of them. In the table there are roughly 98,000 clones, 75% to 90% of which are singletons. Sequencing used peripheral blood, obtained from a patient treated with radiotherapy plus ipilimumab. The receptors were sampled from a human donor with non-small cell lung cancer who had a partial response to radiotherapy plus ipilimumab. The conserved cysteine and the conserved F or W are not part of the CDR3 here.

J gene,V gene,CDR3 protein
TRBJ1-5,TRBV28,ASSLRTGGHQPQH
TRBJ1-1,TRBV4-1,ASSGPFKRTEAF
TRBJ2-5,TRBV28,ASSPGTGVGETQY
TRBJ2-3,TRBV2,ASSPPGTGGTDTQY
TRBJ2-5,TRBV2,ASNRVTRETQY
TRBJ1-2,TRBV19,ASSIGAGGLSYT
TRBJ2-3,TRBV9,ASSVGGHGTDTQY
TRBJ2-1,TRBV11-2,ASTKYGTSGYNEQF
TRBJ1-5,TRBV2,ASSRDRGNQPQH
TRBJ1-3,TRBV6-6,ASTDGGRGNTIY
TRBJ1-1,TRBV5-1,ASSFFPEGTEAF
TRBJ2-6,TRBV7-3,ASSLKLGTGANVLT
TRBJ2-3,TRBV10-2,ASSDRQSTDTQY
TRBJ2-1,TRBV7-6,ASSLMGRRDNEQF